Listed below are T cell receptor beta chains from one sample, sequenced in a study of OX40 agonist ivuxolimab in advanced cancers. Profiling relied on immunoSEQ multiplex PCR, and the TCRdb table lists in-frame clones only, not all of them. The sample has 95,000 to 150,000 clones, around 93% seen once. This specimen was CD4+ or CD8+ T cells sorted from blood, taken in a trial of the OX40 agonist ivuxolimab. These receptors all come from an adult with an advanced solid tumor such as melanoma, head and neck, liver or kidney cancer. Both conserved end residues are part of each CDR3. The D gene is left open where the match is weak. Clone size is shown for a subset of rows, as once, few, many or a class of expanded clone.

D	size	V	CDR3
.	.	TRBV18	CASSPLSLTDKNIQYF
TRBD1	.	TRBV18	CASSPQDREGYTF
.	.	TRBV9	CASSGLESAYEQYF
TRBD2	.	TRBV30	CAWRFTSGGQSYEQYF
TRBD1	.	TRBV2	CASSEDRGQQETQYF
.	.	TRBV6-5	CASSFPTGPQHF
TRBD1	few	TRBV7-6	CASSPTGVNSPLHF
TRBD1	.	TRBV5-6	CASSLLGTGGNEQFF
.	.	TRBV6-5	CASSYTYRLRSYEQYF
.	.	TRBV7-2	CASSLIQGTEAFF
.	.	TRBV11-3	CASSLATNTEAFF
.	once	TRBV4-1	CASSLSTVGTQYF
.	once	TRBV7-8	CASSLAQRGQRFF
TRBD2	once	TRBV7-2	CASSGLAGAGANVLTF
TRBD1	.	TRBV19	CASKGRQGRDTGELFF
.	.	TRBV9	CASSVGGPPYEQYF
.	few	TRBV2	CASTRADYDF
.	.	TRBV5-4	CASSREPHLFSGNTIYF
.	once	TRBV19	CASSMKSSYNEQFF
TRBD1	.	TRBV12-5	CASGVGQSYGYTF
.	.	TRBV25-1	CASSEYGQIQETQYF
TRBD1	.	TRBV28	CASSLLQGAPSNQETQYF
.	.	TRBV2	CASRDQGHGTEAFF
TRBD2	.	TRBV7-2	CASSPVWRLAGGSYEQYF
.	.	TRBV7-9	CASSPFGAGAIPYNEQFF
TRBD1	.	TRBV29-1	CSVDSGTDGYTF
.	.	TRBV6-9	CASSLERKVRGQYF
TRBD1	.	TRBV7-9	CASSLGQGLEKLFF
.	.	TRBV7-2	CASPQGPANTGELFF
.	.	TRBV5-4	CASSSLPPNTEAFF
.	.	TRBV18	CASSPLSGRSDTEAFF
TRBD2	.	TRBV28	CASSLAGGTSEQFF
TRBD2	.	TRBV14	CASSQELAGVNTGELFF
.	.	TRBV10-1	CASSSGNNQPQHF
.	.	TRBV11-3	CASSLDRGTGELFF
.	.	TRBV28	CASSSGGEGTDTQYF
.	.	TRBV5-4	CASSFQGSSDTQYF
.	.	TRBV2	CASSVKPDFYGYTF
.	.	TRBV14	CASSRVGTLTYEQYF
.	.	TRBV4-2	CASSQARQGYGYTF